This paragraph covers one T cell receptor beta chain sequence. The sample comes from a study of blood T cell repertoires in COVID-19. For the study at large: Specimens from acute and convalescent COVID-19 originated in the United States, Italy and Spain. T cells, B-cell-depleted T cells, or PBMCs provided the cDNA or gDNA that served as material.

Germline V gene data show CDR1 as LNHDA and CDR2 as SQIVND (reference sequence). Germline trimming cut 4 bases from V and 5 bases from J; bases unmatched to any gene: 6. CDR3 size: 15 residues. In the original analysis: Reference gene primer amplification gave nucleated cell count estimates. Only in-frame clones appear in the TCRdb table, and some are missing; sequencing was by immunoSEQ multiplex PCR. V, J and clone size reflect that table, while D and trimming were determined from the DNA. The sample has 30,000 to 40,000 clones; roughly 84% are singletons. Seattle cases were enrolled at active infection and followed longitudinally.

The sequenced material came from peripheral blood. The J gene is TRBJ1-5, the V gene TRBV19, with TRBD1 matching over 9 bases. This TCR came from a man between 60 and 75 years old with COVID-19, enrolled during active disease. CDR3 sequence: CASSRGQGGDQPQHF. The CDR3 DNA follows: TGTGCCAGTAGTAGGGGACAGGGAGGCGATCAGCCCCAGCATTTT.